This entry lists 6 T cell receptor beta chains sequenced from one sample in a study of early T cells in non-severe SARS-CoV-2 infection (dated by TCRdb to about 2021). Libraries came from 5' RACE. Sequencer: NextSeq 500. Clones were called with MiXCR by TCRdb after fastp trimmed the public reads at Q25, and only in-frame beta chains were retained. Identical CDR3 proteins give one entry, which carries the most common genes and DNA. In this sample the table shows some 96,000 distinct CDR3 sequences, under 15% of which occur a single time. Around 5.1% of the sample comes from the top ten. The material sequenced was whole blood. The origin of the receptors is an adult who was a healthcare worker with PCR-confirmed SARS-CoV-2 infection or an uninfected control (not recorded which).

Points on this clonotype: This likely comes from a read error, as the CDR3 has no conserved phenylalanine or tryptophan at its end. This chain links TRBV4-3 with TRBJ2-7; 11 bases agree with TRBD2. V was clipped by 0 bases and J by 7 bases; unmatched bases: 5. The germline V gene has CDR1 LGHNA and CDR2 YSLEER. The CDR3 has 15 residues. The CDR3 DNA sequence: TGCGCCAGCAGCCAAGAACTAGCGGGAGTGGGTGAGCAGTACTCC. Amino acid sequence: CASSQELAGVGEQYS.

This clonotype was seen more than once but under ten times. The rearrangement links TRBV7-2 to TRBJ2-3, with D maybe TRBD1 (5 bases). V was pared by 4 bases and J by 3 bases, with 8 bases between. Germline loops: CDR1 SGHTA, CDR2 FQGNSA. This CDR3 has 13 residues. The CDR3 DNA reads TGTGCCAGCAGCTCGACAGTGACAGATACGCAGTATTTT. Its translation: CASSSTVTDTQYF.

The CDR3 DNA is TGTGCCAGCAGCCGCAAATCCGGCTCTGGGGCCAACGTCCTGACTTTC. Translated, it gives CASSRKSGSGANVLTF. J is TRBJ2-6 and V is TRBV7-6; D is unclear. This CDR3 is 16 amino acids long. V lost 5 bases, J lost 0 bases, and 11 bases lay in between. CDR1 is SGHVS and CDR2 is FNYEAQ in the germline V gene.

The chain links TRBV9 to TRBJ2-1; D might be TRBD2 (6 bases). Trimming took 1 base from V and 11 from J, leaving 22 bases between them. This CDR3 region has 16 residues. The germline CDR1 and CDR2 sequences are SGDLS and YYNGEE. CDR3 in DNA: TGTGCCAGCAGCGTATGGTCGGAGGGACCTACATCTAAGCAGTTCTTC. Translated, it gives CASSVWSEGPTSKQFF.

This rearrangement joins TRBV25-1 to TRBJ1-6; maybe TRBD1 (6 bases). Trimming left V 8 bases short and J 7 bases short, with 15 bases between. Germline V lookup: CDR1 MGHDK, CDR2 SYGVNS. There are 14 residues in the CDR3. CDR3 loop: CASGSGTRNSPLHF. In nucleotides, the CDR3 is TGTGCCAGCGGATCCGGGACACGCAATTCACCCCTCCACTTT. The whole variable domain, remainder taken from reference TRBV25-1 and TRBJ1-6, is EADIYQTPRYLVIGTGKKITLECSQTMGHDKMYWYQQDPGMELHLIHYSYGVNSTEKGDLSSESTVSRIRTEHFPLTLESARPSHTSQYLCASGSGTRNSPLHFGNGTRLTVT.

This clonotype was seen more than once but under ten times. V is TRBV10-3 and J is TRBJ2-2, with 8 bases fitting TRBD1. V trimming: 3 bases; J trimming: 5 bases; junction bases outside the gene matches: 8. This CDR3 is built from 16 residues. Germline assignment: CDR1 ENHRY and CDR2 SYGVKD. Written as DNA, the CDR3 is TGTGCCATCAGTGAATCTTTGGACAGGGCAACCGGGGAGCTGTTTTTT. Translating it yields CAISESLDRATGELFF.